This T cell receptor (beta chain) appears in the sequencing data of a study of blood T cell repertoires in COVID-19. CDR1 and CDR2 (germline): LNHDA, SQIVND (reference sequence). Trimming shortened V by 3 bases and J by 0 bases, and 3 bases separated the two germline ends. CDR3 length: 14 amino acids. As handled by the study authors: Quantification of nucleated cells was approximated via reference gene primer amplification. Generated by immunoSEQ multiplex PCR, the TCRdb table keeps only in-frame clones and is missing some. The V and J calls and clone size are taken from that table; D and trimming were inferred from the DNA. The sample consists of a few hundred thousand clones, about 85% of them appearing once. Residents of about 25 US areas, aged about 18 to 89 years, made up the participants.

The sample consisted of PBMCs or T cells enriched from blood (not recorded which). The receptor was derived from a woman between 50 and 59 years old who had been exposed to COVID-19. The V and J genes are TRBV19 and TRBJ2-6; D uncertain. The CDR3 DNA is TGTGCCAGTAGTATTAGCTCTGGGGCCAACGTCCTGACTTTC. Translating it yields CASSISSGANVLTF.